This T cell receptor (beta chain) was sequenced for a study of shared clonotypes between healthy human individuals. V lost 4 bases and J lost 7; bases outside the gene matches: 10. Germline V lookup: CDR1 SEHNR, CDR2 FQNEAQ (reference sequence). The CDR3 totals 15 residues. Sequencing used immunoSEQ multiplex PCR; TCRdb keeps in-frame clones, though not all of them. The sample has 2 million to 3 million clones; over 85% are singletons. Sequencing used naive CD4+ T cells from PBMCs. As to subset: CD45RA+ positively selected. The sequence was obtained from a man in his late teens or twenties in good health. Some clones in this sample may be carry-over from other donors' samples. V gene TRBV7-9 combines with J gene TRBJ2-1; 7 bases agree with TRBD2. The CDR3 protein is CASSSLRLARNEQFF. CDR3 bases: TGTGCCAGCAGCTCACTAAGACTAGCCCGGAATGAGCAGTTCTTC.